The present entry profiles one T cell receptor beta chain with its context. Method: immunoSEQ multiplex PCR; TCRdb's copy keeps in-frame clones and lacks some. The table includes nearly 350,000 clones, more than 75% detected once. The CDR3 runs to 12 residues. V shed 3 bases and J shed 7 bases, with 7 bases lying between them. Germline CDR1 is SGHNT and CDR2 is YYREEE (reference sequence). This sample stems from a study of blood T cell repertoires in COVID-19. Sequencing used peripheral blood. The rearrangement links TRBV5-4 to TRBJ2-2; D gene ambiguous. The receptor comes from a woman aged 45-65 years with COVID-19, enrolled during active disease. CDR3 DNA: TGTGCCAGCAGCTGGTTCAGCGGGGAGCTGTTTTTT. Protein product: CASSWFSGELFF.